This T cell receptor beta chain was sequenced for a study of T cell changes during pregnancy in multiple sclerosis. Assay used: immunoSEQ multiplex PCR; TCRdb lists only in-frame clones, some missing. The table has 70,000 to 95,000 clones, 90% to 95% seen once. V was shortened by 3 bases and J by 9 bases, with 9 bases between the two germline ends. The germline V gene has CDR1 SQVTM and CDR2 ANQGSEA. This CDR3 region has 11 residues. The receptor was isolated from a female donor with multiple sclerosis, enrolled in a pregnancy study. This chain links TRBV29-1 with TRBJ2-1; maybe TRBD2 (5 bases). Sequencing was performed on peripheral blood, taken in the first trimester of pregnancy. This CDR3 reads CSVDLGGEQFF. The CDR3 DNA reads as TGCAGCGTTGATTTAGGAGGTGAGCAGTTCTTC.